This T cell receptor beta chain was captured by sequencing in a study of control samples from healthy donors and cancer patients. This table comes from immunoSEQ multiplex PCR, and its TCRdb copy is limited to in-frame clones, with some not included. The data contain approximately 160,000 clones, about 91% of them singletons. The CDR3 spans 14 residues. V was cut by 2 bases and J by 1 base, with 7 bases left in between. CDR1 is WNHNN, CDR2 SYGVQD, per germline (reference sequence). Sequencing used blood. The clonotype was recovered from a woman in her thirties or forties in good health. The gene calls are TRBV10-1 and TRBJ2-3; D tentatively reads TRBD1 or TRBD2 (5 bases each). The CDR3 loop is CASSERGGTDTQYF. CDR3 DNA: TGCGCCAGCAGTGAGCGAGGGGGCACAGATACGCAGTATTTT.